The sequence of this TCR beta chain was determined in a study of blood T cell repertoires in COVID-19. Study in general: In each case, the material was cDNA or gDNA derived from T cells, B-cell-depleted T cells, or PBMCs.

Authors' analysis steps: Amplification from reference gene primers served as the basis for estimated nucleated cell counts. Here immunoSEQ multiplex PCR was the method, and the copy in TCRdb shows in-frame clones only, minus some. V, J and clone size were drawn from that table, and D and trimming were deduced from the DNA. The sample yields about 220,000 clones, approximately 86% seen once. This CDR3 has 15 amino acids. V was pared by 0 bases and J by 7 bases, with 10 bases between. CDR1 SGHTA and CDR2 FQGTGA come from the germline V gene. Specimen: peripheral blood. This chain connects TRBV7-3 to TRBJ1-6; D is possibly TRBD1 (5 bases). This TCR was recovered from a woman over 75 with acute or convalescent COVID-19. In nucleotides, the CDR3 is TGTGCCAGCAGCTTAACGGGACTACAAAATTCACCCCTCCACTTT. Its protein product is CASSLTGLQNSPLHF. The full variable domain, in which reference TRBV7-3 and TRBJ1-6 provide the parts outside the CDR3, is GAGVSQTPSNKVTEKGKYVELRCDPISGHTALYWYRQSLGQGPEFLIYFQGTGAADDSGLPNDRFFAVRPEGSVSTLKIQRTERGDSAVYLCASSLTGLQNSPLHFGNGTRLTVT.